These 5 T cell receptor beta chains were sequenced from one sample in a study of T-cell reconstitution after alpha-beta-depleted transplantation in children. Unique molecular identifiers were incorporated when the TCRbeta library was constructed. TCRdb re-derived calls from the PCR reads in MiXCR, one entry per CDR3 protein. The table shows approximately 430,000 distinct CDR3 sequences, with 15% to 20% occurring only once. Sequencing used PBMCs, mostly from graft donor cells, obtained 360 days after TCRalphabeta/CD19-depleted stem cell transplant. The receptor source for this set is a boy in the first two years of life who had a stem cell transplant for Wiskott-Aldrich syndrome, so the T cells may come from the graft donor.

Comments on this clonotype: One end of the junction varies from germline; a read error may be responsible. This sequence joins TRBV7-2 and TRBJ1-1; no reliable D call. This CDR3 region has 13 residues. Germline assignment: CDR1 SGHTA and CDR2 FQGNSA. The CDR3 loop reads CAGSPQANTEAFF. The CDR3 DNA reads as TGTGCCGGCAGCCCACAAGCGAACACTGAAGCTTTCTTT.

This clonotype occurred a few times. The V call is TRBV12-3 or TRBV12-4, the J call TRBJ2-4, with D hard to call. The CDR3 is 13 amino acids. The V gene lost 6 bases and the J gene lost 11 bases, with 17 bases spanning the gap. CDR3 protein: CASSWALHILQYF. CDR3 nucleotide sequence: TGTGCCAGCAGCTGGGCCCTCCATATTCTTCAGTACTTC.

CDR3 in amino acids: CASSFVGWNEQFF. In nucleotides, the CDR3 is TGCGCCAGCAGCTTTGTGGGGTGGAATGAGCAGTTCTTC. The chain employs TRBV5-1 and TRBJ2-1; D unresolved. Trimming took off 2 bases at V and 7 bases at J, with 10 bases between the two ends. The CDR3 sequence is 13 residues long. CDR1 is SGHRS and CDR2 is YFSETQ in the germline V gene.

The J gene is TRBJ2-7, the V gene TRBV18; maybe TRBD2 (6 bases). There are 14 residues in the CDR3. Trimming cost V 4 bases and J 3 bases, with 13 bases left between them. Germline V CDR1 and CDR2: KGHSH, LQKENI. The CDR3 nucleotides read TGTGCCAGCTCACGCGGGACTGGTCTCTACGAGCAGTACTTC. Its protein product is CASSRGTGLYEQYF.

This clonotype was observed a few times. The V gene is TRBV20-1, the J gene TRBJ2-3, with no clear D. This CDR3 has 12 residues. CDR1 DFQATT and CDR2 SNEGSKA come from the germline V gene (reference sequence). V dropped 1 base and J dropped 2 bases, with 4 bases sitting between them. CDR3 coding DNA: TGCAGTGCTAGAGTCCTCACAGATACGCAGTATTTT. It specifies CSARVLTDTQYF.